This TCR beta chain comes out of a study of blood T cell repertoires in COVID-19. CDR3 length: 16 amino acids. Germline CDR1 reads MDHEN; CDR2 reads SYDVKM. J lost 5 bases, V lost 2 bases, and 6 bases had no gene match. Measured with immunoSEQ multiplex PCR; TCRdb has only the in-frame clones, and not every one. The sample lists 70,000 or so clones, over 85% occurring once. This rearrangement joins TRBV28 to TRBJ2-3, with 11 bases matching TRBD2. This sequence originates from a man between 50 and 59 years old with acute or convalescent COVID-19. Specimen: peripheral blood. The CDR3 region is CASSLPGGTSGDTQYF. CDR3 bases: TGTGCCAGCAGTTTACCGGGGGGGACTAGCGGAGATACGCAGTATTTT.